These 20 T cell receptor beta chains originate from one sample sequenced in a study of early T cells in non-severe SARS-CoV-2 infection. TCRdb itself ran the 5' RACE reads through MiXCR, one entry per CDR3 protein. The repertoire holds around 46,000 distinct CDR3 sequences, with roughly 5.9% as singletons. Material for sequencing was whole blood. These receptors originate from an adult who was a healthcare worker with PCR-confirmed SARS-CoV-2 infection or an uninfected control (not recorded which).

This clonotype appeared many times. This chain links TRBV5-1 with TRBJ2-1; maybe TRBD2 (6 bases). V gave up 4 bases and J gave up 0 bases, with 20 bases separating them. In germline, CDR1 is SGHRS, CDR2 YFSETQ. The CDR3 runs to 18 residues. The CDR3 DNA follows: TGCGCCAGCAGCACCCGAGCGGGCATAACCCTCTCCTACAATGAGCAGTTCTTC. Its translation is CASSTRAGITLSYNEQFF.

Ten or more counts support this clonotype. This chain connects TRBV30 to TRBJ1-5; D might be TRBD1 (5 bases). The V end was cut by 2 bases, the J end by 0 bases, with 17 bases between. The CDR3 totals 17 residues. Germline values: CDR1 GTSNPN, CDR2 SVGIG (reference sequence). Written as DNA, the CDR3 is TGTGCCTGGAGTCTCCGGGGGGGGAAAAATAGCAATCAGCCCCAGCATTTT. This gives the protein CAWSLRGGKNSNQPQHF.

This clonotype was seen at least ten times. The CDR3: CSVEGGAWDYTF. In nucleotides, the CDR3 is TGCAGCGTTGAAGGGGGCGCCTGGGACTACACCTTC. The chain uses TRBV29-1 and TRBJ1-2; tentatively, D is TRBD1 (5 bases). CDR1 SQVTM and CDR2 ANQGSEA come from the germline V gene. The CDR3 runs to 12 residues. With 1 base removed from V and 10 bases from J, the gap between germline ends came to 13 bases.

The table lists this clonotype with a few counts. The CDR3 DNA follows: TGCGCCAGCAGCCAAGCGGGAGGGCCTTATGAGCAGTTCTTC. Translated, it gives CASSQAGGPYEQFF. The chain uses TRBV5-1 and TRBJ2-1; 10 nucleotides line up with TRBD2. The CDR3 sequence is 14 residues long. The germline V gene has CDR1 SGHRS and CDR2 YFSETQ. With 4 bases clipped from V and 8 bases from J, the junction kept 6 bases outside the gene matches.

The sample holds many counts of this clonotype. The chain has TRBV20-1 and TRBJ2-1, with TRBD2 as a possible D gene (5 bases). The ends were cut back, 0 bases at V and 4 bases at J, with 13 bases in the middle. Germline CDR1 reads DFQATT; CDR2 reads SNEGSKA (reference sequence). The CDR3 contains 15 residues. CDR3 coding DNA: TGCAGTGCTAGAGATCTAGCTAGGGTTTACAATGAGCAGTTCTTC. This codes for CSARDLARVYNEQFF.

V usage is TRBV20-1 and J usage is TRBJ2-7, with 8 bases aligning to TRBD2. Trimming cost V 6 bases and J 6 bases; bases outside gene matches: 13. Germline assignment: CDR1 DFQATT and CDR2 SNEGSKA (reference sequence). The CDR3 sequence is 14 residues long. This CDR3 is CSAELLAGPREQYF. In DNA, the CDR3 is TGCAGTGCGGAACTCTTAGCGGGACCTCGCGAGCAGTACTTC.

This clonotype occurred many times. The chain joins TRBV7-9 to TRBJ1-5; D remains unclear. Germline V CDR1 and CDR2: SEHNR, FQNEAQ (reference sequence). Trimming shortened V by 3 bases and J by 7 bases, and 13 bases separated the two germline ends. The CDR3 spans 14 residues. The CDR3 bases are TGTGCCAGCAGCTTCGGTGGGGTTAAGCAGCCCCAGCATTTT. It is translated as CASSFGGVKQPQHF.

This clonotype turned up a few times. The rearrangement uses TRBV4-1 and TRBJ2-1; D might be TRBD2 (6 bases). Germline CDR1 reads MGHRA; CDR2 reads YSYEKL. This CDR3 region has 17 residues. V shed 0 bases and J shed 3 bases, with 15 bases lying between them. CDR3 coding DNA: TGCGCCAGCAGCCAAGAGGGAAGCGATAGCGGCTACAATGAGCAGTTCTTC. This translates into CASSQEGSDSGYNEQFF.

This clonotype was seen ten or more times. The V call is TRBV30, the J call TRBJ1-2; 10 bases map to TRBD1. Unmatched junction bases numbered 7, after V lost 3 bases and J lost 6 bases. In germline, CDR1 is GTSNPN, CDR2 SVGIG (reference sequence). The CDR3 sequence is 14 residues long. The CDR3 loop is CAWSGQGVRHGYTF. CDR3 sequence (DNA): TGTGCCTGGAGCGGACAGGGGGTCCGTCATGGCTACACCTTC.

In this sample, this clonotype turned up many times. V and J are TRBV20-1 and TRBJ1-1; TRBD1 might be the D (5 bases). V was cut by 6 bases and J by 4 bases, with 15 bases left in between. The CDR3 is made up of 13 amino acids. Germline V gene data show CDR1 as DFQATT and CDR2 as SNEGSKA (reference sequence). The CDR3 loop reads CSAPGTLGTEAFF. The CDR3 DNA sequence: TGCAGTGCGCCCGGGACCCTGGGCACTGAAGCTTTCTTT.

This clonotype appeared many times. The chain combines TRBV4-1 with TRBJ1-2, with TRBD1 identical over 8 bases. V was clipped by 4 bases and J by 4 bases; unmatched bases: 5. CDR1 and CDR2 from the germline V gene are MGHRA and YSYEKL. This CDR3 is 14 amino acids long. The CDR3: CASSPGQGAYGYTF. The CDR3 DNA reads as TGCGCCAGCAGCCCTGGACAGGGAGCCTATGGCTACACCTTC.

This clonotype appeared many times. The chain uses TRBV28 and TRBJ2-7; 10 positions agree with TRBD2. The CDR3 spans 16 residues. The J segment lost 7 bases and the V segment lost 6 bases, leaving 15 bases of the junction unmatched. Germline-derived CDR1 and CDR2 are MDHEN and SYDVKM. In DNA form, the CDR3 reads TGTGCCAGCAGCCATTTCGGACTAGCGGCTAGTCGGGAGCAGTACTTC. Amino acids: CASSHFGLAASREQYF.

This clonotype was picked up many times. The gene calls are TRBV9 and TRBJ2-7, with D perhaps matching TRBD1 or TRBD2 (5 bases each). The V end was cut by 0 bases, the J end by 3 bases, with 13 bases between. Germline V gene data show CDR1 as SGDLS and CDR2 as YYNGEE. The CDR3 sequence is 15 residues long. CDR3 DNA: TGTGCCAGCAGCGTAGAAGGGACGCCCGGCTACGAGCAGTACTTC. It translates to CASSVEGTPGYEQYF.

This clonotype has a count of ten or more. The genes are TRBV5-1 and TRBJ2-7; D is possibly TRBD1 or TRBD2 (7 bases each). The CDR3 spans 15 residues. In germline, CDR1 is SGHRS, CDR2 YFSETQ. The V end was cut by 4 bases, the J end by 2 bases, with 16 bases between. Written as DNA, the CDR3 is TGCGCCAGCAGCCCCCAGGGGGGGGTAGCCTACGAGCAGTACTTC. Its protein is CASSPQGGVAYEQYF.

This clonotype was observed at least ten times. The rearrangement joins TRBV4-3 to TRBJ1-1; possibly TRBD1 for D (5 bases). The CDR3 runs 15 residues. V lost 0 bases and J lost 4, with 12 bases in between. CDR1 is LGHNA, CDR2 YSLEER, per germline. As DNA, the CDR3 is TGCGCCAGCAGCCAAGACCCAGGGAGAAGCACTGAAGCTTTCTTT. The encoded protein is CASSQDPGRSTEAFF.

This clonotype has at least ten counts. The chain joins TRBV7-2 to TRBJ1-1; a possible D gene is TRBD1 (5 bases). CDR1 and CDR2 from the germline V gene are SGHTA and FQGNSA. The CDR3 has 12 amino acids. The ends were cut back, 11 bases at V and 1 base at J, with 11 bases in the middle. The CDR3 DNA is TGTGCCCAGCTCGGGGCGAACACTGAAGCTTTCTTT. The encoded protein is CAQLGANTEAFF.

This clonotype was observed at least ten times. The chain employs TRBV20-1 and TRBJ1-5; 9 bases match TRBD1. Germline CDR1 DFQATT, CDR2 SNEGSKA (reference sequence). The CDR3 covers 19 residues. The junction had 18 bases not matched to a gene; V was cut back by 6 bases and J by 0 bases. The CDR3 nucleotides read TGCAGTGCACAGGCGCTGGGACAGGGTGGGTCCTATAGCAATCAGCCCCAGCATTTT. This codes for CSAQALGQGGSYSNQPQHF.

About this clonotype itself: One end of the junction fails to match germline, which may point to a read error. The chain links TRBV6-2 or TRBV6-3 to TRBJ1-1, with TRBD1 identical over 8 bases. The CDR3 extends over 15 amino acids. The germline gives CDR1 MNHEY, CDR2 SVGEGT. CDR3 bases: TGTGCCAGCAGTTACTTAAGGACAGGGCGCACTGAAGTTTTCTTT. Translating it yields CASSYLRTGRTEVFF.

This clonotype has at least ten counts. The J gene is TRBJ2-6, the V gene TRBV7-6; 11 bases map to TRBD2. After removal of 3 bases from V and 0 bases from J, the junction contained 10 bases not matched to a gene. The CDR3 length is 20 residues. CDR1 is SGHVS and CDR2 is FNYEAQ in the germline V gene. The CDR3 protein is CASSFPSGGNPDSGANVLTF. In DNA form, the CDR3 reads TGTGCCAGCAGCTTTCCTAGCGGGGGGAATCCCGACTCTGGGGCCAACGTCCTGACTTTC.

This clonotype has ten or more counts. In DNA, the CDR3 is TGTGCCAGCAGTTACGACAGCAAAAACATTCAGTACTTC. It is translated as CASSYDSKNIQYF. J is TRBJ2-4 and V is TRBV6-2 or TRBV6-3, with D maybe TRBD1 (5 bases). The CDR3 totals 13 residues. V shed 2 bases and J shed 3 bases, with 5 bases lying between them. Germline V gene data show CDR1 as MNHEY and CDR2 as SVGEGT.